A single sample is the source of the 10 T cell receptor beta chains below, sequenced in a study of early T cells in non-severe SARS-CoV-2 infection. TCRdb redid the calling of the 5' RACE reads with MiXCR, one entry per CDR3 protein. Altogether tens of thousands of distinct CDR3 sequences are present, approximately 13% being singletons, with the ten largest covering about 6.4%. Sequenced sample: whole blood. These receptors came from an adult who was a healthcare worker with PCR-confirmed SARS-CoV-2 infection or an uninfected control (not recorded which).

The chain uses TRBV6-1 and TRBJ2-1, with D possibly being TRBD2 (6 bases). This CDR3 spans 18 amino acids. V was shortened by 2 bases and J by 0 bases, with 17 bases between the two germline ends. CDR1 MNHNS and CDR2 SASEGT come from the germline V gene. The chain's CDR3 is CASSELVGTRYSYNEQFF. CDR3 sequence (DNA): TGTGCCAGCAGTGAATTGGTGGGGACTCGTTACTCCTACAATGAGCAGTTCTTC.

J is TRBJ2-3 and V is TRBV7-6; 7 bases match TRBD2. From germline, CDR1 is SGHVS and CDR2 FNYEAQ. The V gene end was trimmed by 0 bases and the J gene end by 1 base; junction bases not matched to a gene: 10. The CDR3 extends over 18 amino acids. In DNA form, the CDR3 reads TGTGCCAGCAGCTTAGCCCACAAGCGGGAATTGGGCACAGATACGCAGTATTTT. As protein: CASSLAHKRELGTDTQYF.

This clonotype showed up many times. Here the CDR3 reads CASSLGYEQYF. The CDR3 nucleotides read TGTGCCAGCAGTTTAGGGTACGAGCAGTACTTC. The chain links TRBV28 to TRBJ2-7; unclear D gene. The CDR3 runs to 11 residues. V shed 2 bases and J shed 4 bases, with 3 bases lying between them. Germline V gene data show CDR1 as MDHEN and CDR2 as SYDVKM. The whole variable domain, remainder taken from reference TRBV28 and TRBJ2-7, is DVKVTQSSRYLVKRTGEKVFLECVQDMDHENMFWYRQDPGLGLRLIYFSYDVKMKEKGDIPEGYSVSREKKERFSLILESASTNQTSMYLCASSLGYEQYFGPGTRLTVT.

This clonotype was seen ten or more times. This sequence joins TRBV5-1 and TRBJ2-5, with 10 bases fitting TRBD1. The CDR3 is made up of 16 amino acids. The germline V gene encodes CDR1 SGHRS and CDR2 YFSETQ. The ends lost 1 base at V and 3 bases at J; junction bases unmatched: 6. The CDR3 spells CASSLSGQGEEETQYF. DNA for the CDR3: TGCGCCAGCAGCTTGTCCGGACAGGGGGAGGAAGAGACCCAGTACTTC.

This clonotype showed up just a few times. J is TRBJ1-6 and V is TRBV3-1; the D gene is possibly TRBD1 (5 bases). The germline CDR1 and CDR2 sequences are LGHDT and YNNKEL (reference sequence). The CDR3 contains 12 residues. V lost 8 bases and J lost 9, with 11 bases in between. This chain's CDR3 is CASRNGASPLHF. CDR3 in DNA: TGTGCCAGCCGAAACGGGGCTTCACCCCTCCACTTT.

This clonotype was recorded many times. The chain is built from TRBV20-1 and TRBJ2-4; the match to TRBD2 covers 7 bases. Trimming cost V 5 bases and J 5 bases; bases outside gene matches: 12. The germline CDR1 and CDR2 sequences are DFQATT and SNEGSKA (reference sequence). This CDR3 has 15 amino acids. The CDR3 DNA reads TGCAGTGCTGCCGGGCCGCGGGGGTCTGAAAACATTCAGTACTTC. Protein sequence: CSAAGPRGSENIQYF.

The chain combines TRBV7-2 with TRBJ2-1; D might be TRBD1 (6 bases). Germline values: CDR1 SGHTA, CDR2 FQGNSA. V was pared by 11 bases and J by 1 base, with 15 bases between. The CDR3 totals 14 residues. The CDR3 DNA follows: TGTGCCGTTAGAGGACAGACGTCCTACAATGAGCAGTTCTTC. It encodes CAVRGQTSYNEQFF.

The table lists this clonotype with many counts. V is TRBV27 and J is TRBJ2-7; TRBD1 matches at 7 bases. From germline, CDR1 is MNHEY and CDR2 SMNVEV (reference sequence). The CDR3 covers 13 residues. V was pared by 6 bases and J by 2 bases, with 4 bases of the junction left unmatched. CDR3: CASSPGQPYEQYF. The CDR3 nucleotides read TGTGCCAGCAGCCCGGGACAGCCCTACGAGCAGTACTTC.

The chain combines TRBV20-1 with TRBJ2-1; D is tentatively TRBD1 or TRBD2 (6 bases each). V was trimmed by 4 bases and J by 4 bases, leaving 17 bases between them. Germline V gene data show CDR1 as DFQATT and CDR2 as SNEGSKA (reference sequence). This CDR3 has 15 residues. CDR3 sequence (DNA): TGCAGTGCTACCTCCCGTGAAGGGGGGTACAATGAGCAGTTCTTC. This sequence encodes CSATSREGGYNEQFF.

In this sample, this clonotype turned up a few times. V gene TRBV20-1 combines with J gene TRBJ2-3; D is undetermined. The V gene lost 1 base and the J gene lost 1 base, with 6 bases spanning the gap. This CDR3 has 13 amino acids. Germline V gene sequence: CDR1 DFQATT, CDR2 SNEGSKA (reference sequence). CDR3 bases: TGCAGTGCTAGAGTTGGGGGCACAGATACGCAGTATTTT. This gives the protein CSARVGGTDTQYF.